Shown below are 9 T cell receptor beta chains from a single sample sequenced in a study of cytomegalovirus exposure and HLA in healthy donors. The study ran its PCR with 60 Vbeta and 13 Jbeta primers. Sequencing was performed with immunoSEQ multiplex PCR; in TCRdb, only in-frame clones are kept and a portion is missing. The table for this sample gives 80,000 or so clones. Material for sequencing was PBMCs. Source of these receptors: a woman aged 25 to 39 in good health and CMV-seronegative.

The chain joins TRBV5-1 to TRBJ2-5; the D gene is possibly TRBD2 (6 bases). Germline values: CDR1 SGHRS, CDR2 YFSETQ. The CDR3 covers 15 residues. The V gene lost 0 bases and the J gene lost 6 bases, with 15 bases spanning the gap. CDR3 region: CASSLGRGGEKTQYF. As DNA, the CDR3 is TGCGCCAGCAGCTTGGGCCGGGGAGGCGAAAAGACCCAGTACTTC.

The chain carries TRBV29-1 and TRBJ1-1; D is uncertain. The ends were cut back, 4 bases at V and 4 bases at J, with 13 bases in the middle. The CDR3 extends over 13 amino acids. Germline CDR1 reads SQVTM; CDR2 reads ANQGSEA. CDR3 protein: CSVVKYEGTEAFF. As DNA, the CDR3 is TGCAGCGTTGTTAAATATGAGGGCACTGAAGCTTTCTTT. The full variable domain, with the rest looked up from reference TRBV29-1 and TRBJ1-1, is SAVISQKPSRDICQRGTSLTIQCQVDSQVTMMFWYRQQPGQSLTLIATANQGSEATYESGFVIDKFPISRPNLTFSTLTVSNMSPEDSSIYLCSVVKYEGTEAFFGQGTRLTVV.

The chain employs TRBV4-1 and TRBJ1-3; D unresolved. The CDR3 consists of 17 residues. Deletions cut 2 bases from V and 2 bases from J, with 16 bases between. Germline CDR1 and CDR2: MGHRA and YSYEKL. CDR3 DNA: TGCGCCAGCAGCCAAAAAGAGAGGAATATCCCTGGAAACACCATATATTTT. Amino acids: CASSQKERNIPGNTIYF.

The chain recombines TRBV7-9 with TRBJ2-4; 8 positions match TRBD1. V trimming: 5 bases; J trimming: 0 bases; junction bases outside the gene matches: 9. Germline loops: CDR1 SEHNR, CDR2 FQNEAQ (reference sequence). The CDR3 is made up of 17 amino acids. DNA for the CDR3: TGTGCCAGCAGCACAATCGACAGGGGAAGAGCCAAAAACATTCAGTACTTC. Translated, it gives CASSTIDRGRAKNIQYF.

The J gene is TRBJ2-6, the V gene TRBV19, with 7 bases matching TRBD1. Per germline, CDR1 LNHDA and CDR2 SQIVND (reference sequence). The CDR3 sequence is 17 residues long. The V segment lost 6 bases and the J segment 0 bases; nucleotides outside the gene matches: 8. The CDR3 spells CASSIIRGSSGANVLTF. In nucleotides, the CDR3 is TGTGCCAGTAGCATAATCAGGGGGTCCTCTGGGGCCAACGTCCTGACTTTC.

V usage is TRBV5-4 and J usage is TRBJ2-1, with 7 nucleotides matching TRBD2. Germline trimming cut 4 bases from V and 5 bases from J; bases unmatched to any gene: 6. CDR1 is SGHNT, CDR2 YYREEE, per germline (reference sequence). The CDR3 spans 14 residues. The CDR3 protein is CASSPGTIDNEQFF. Written as DNA, the CDR3 is TGTGCCAGCAGCCCCGGGACTATCGACAATGAGCAGTTCTTC.

The chain has TRBV7-9 and TRBJ2-5, with TRBD2 identical over 9 bases. This CDR3 contains 16 residues. Trimming took 0 bases from V and 5 from J; bases not matched to a gene: 7. Germline V gene data show CDR1 as SEHNR and CDR2 as FQNEAQ (reference sequence). CDR3 DNA sequence: TGTGCCAGCAGCTTAGCTACGCGGGGGGGCTTGGAGACCCAGTACTTC. Encoded protein: CASSLATRGGLETQYF.

The rearrangement joins TRBV5-1 to TRBJ2-7, with D possibly being TRBD1 (5 bases). The CDR3 consists of 14 residues. V dropped 0 bases and J dropped 2 bases, with 9 bases sitting between them. CDR1 SGHRS and CDR2 YFSETQ come from the germline V gene. The CDR3 reads CASSLVSGTYEQYF. DNA for the CDR3: TGCGCCAGCAGCTTGGTCTCAGGGACCTACGAGCAGTACTTC.

The gene calls are TRBV15 and TRBJ2-1; tentatively, D is TRBD2 (5 bases). Germline loops: CDR1 LNHNV, CDR2 YYDKDF (reference sequence). V lost 6 bases to trimming and J lost 8 bases, with 17 bases between them. CDR3 length: 14 amino acids. This CDR3 reads CATSRRGQSDEQFF. The CDR3 nucleotides are TGTGCCACCAGTCGGAGAGGGCAAAGCGATGAGCAGTTCTTC.